Following are 26 T cell receptor beta chains from one sample sequenced in a study of beta chain features in type 1 diabetes. Study findings and constraints: Type 1 diabetes patients had TCRB CDR3s that were shorter (moderately but significantly so) in all four CD4+ subsets.

Isolated RNA was reverse transcribed in full, so expressed TCRB transcripts were sequenced. Sequencing used immunoSEQ multiplex PCR; TCRdb keeps in-frame clones, though not all of them. The sample holds approximately 150,000 clones, around an eighth seen once. Antigens of these TCRs are unknown. The source material was central memory CD4+ T cells from blood. The receptor source for this set is a man aged 18 to 29 with type 1 diabetes.

This clone has a count of ten or more. This chain links TRBV14 with TRBJ1-2, with a tentative D call TRBD1 (6 bases). Per germline, CDR1 SGHDN and CDR2 FVKESK. CDR3 size: 13 residues. Trimming removed 2 bases from V and 8 bases from J, with 12 bases in between. CDR3 loop: CASSQSRTAGYTF. Written as DNA, the CDR3 is TGTGCCAGCAGCCAATCGAGGACAGCAGGCTACACCTTC. The variable domain in full, completed from reference TRBV14 and TRBJ1-2, reads EAGVTQFPSHSVIEKGQTVTLRCDPISGHDNLYWYRRVMGKEIKFLLHFVKESKQDESGMPNNRFLAERTGGTYSTLKVQPAELEDSGVYFCASSQSRTAGYTFGSGTRLTVV.

With regard to this clone: Distinct nucleotide sequences in the sample also encode this CDR3. This chain uses TRBV29-1 with TRBJ2-7, with 9 bases identical to TRBD1. The CDR3 covers 13 residues. Germline trimming cut 4 bases from V and 9 bases from J; bases unmatched to any gene: 10. The germline CDR1 and CDR2 sequences are SQVTM and ANQGSEA. Here the CDR3 reads CSVGRDREFWQYF. DNA of the CDR3: TGCAGCGTTGGTCGGGACAGGGAGTTTTGGCAGTACTTC.

The chain combines TRBV7-2 with TRBJ1-1; D not certain. The CDR3 spans 14 residues. CDR1 SGHTA and CDR2 FQGNSA come from the germline V gene. V shed 4 bases and J shed 10 bases, with 19 bases lying between them. The CDR3: CASSSFGPSGGAFF. The CDR3 nucleotides read TGTGCCAGCAGCTCCTTTGGACCCTCCGGCGGAGCTTTCTTT.

V gene TRBV15 combines with J gene TRBJ1-3; possible D gene TRBD1, 5 bases. Germline loops: CDR1 LNHNV, CDR2 YYDKDF (reference sequence). This CDR3 contains 15 residues. V gave up 0 bases and J gave up 3 bases, with 9 bases separating them. The CDR3, as DNA: TGTGCCACCAGCAGAGAACGACAGATTGGAAACACCATATATTTT. Translating gives CATSRERQIGNTIYF.

This clone was observed a handful of times. V gene TRBV7-8 combines with J gene TRBJ1-2; unclear D gene. The V gene's germline CDR1 is SGHVS and CDR2 FQNEAQ. The V and J ends lost 0 bases and 0 bases respectively, with 5 bases between them. The CDR3 contains 14 residues. The CDR3 DNA reads TGTGCCAGCAGCTTAGCCCATACTAACTATGGCTACACCTTC. Protein: CASSLAHTNYGYTF.

This clone was observed at least ten times. The rearrangement links TRBV29-1 to TRBJ1-5; D perhaps matches TRBD1 (5 bases). The CDR3 length is 14 residues. Trimming shortened V by 3 bases and J by 9 bases, and 18 bases separated the two germline ends. Germline V CDR1 and CDR2: SQVTM, ANQGSEA. For the CDR3, the DNA is TGCAGCGTTGAGATCCAGGCCCGACAGAGGCCCCAGCATTTT. Protein sequence: CSVEIQARQRPQHF. Complete variable domain (other parts from reference TRBV29-1 and TRBJ1-5): SAVISQKPSRDICQRGTSLTIQCQVDSQVTMMFWYRQQPGQSLTLIATANQGSEATYESGFVIDKFPISRPNLTFSTLTVSNMSPEDSSIYLCSVEIQARQRPQHFGDGTRLSIL.

The V call is TRBV5-1, the J call TRBJ2-5, with D maybe TRBD1 (6 bases). The V and J ends lost 4 bases and 5 bases respectively, with 18 bases between them. Germline-derived CDR1 and CDR2 are SGHRS and YFSETQ. This CDR3 comprises 15 residues. DNA for the CDR3: TGCGCCAGCAGCACGGTCCCCTCAGGGGCGGAGACCCAGTACTTC. This codes for CASSTVPSGAETQYF.

The CDR3 nucleotides read TGTGCCAGCAGTTTTGTCCTCACAGATACGCAGTATTTT. Amino acids: CASSFVLTDTQYF. The chain recombines TRBV27 with TRBJ2-3; D is undetermined. The germline V and J ends were trimmed by 3 bases and 2 bases, with 6 bases remaining between them. CDR1 is MNHEY, CDR2 SMNVEV, per germline (reference sequence). The CDR3 length is 13 residues.

There are a few counts of this clone. The CDR3 DNA reads as TGTGCCAGCAGCTTAGCGTCGGGACAGGGGGCTGAAGCTTTCTTT. It codes for CASSLASGQGAEAFF. This rearrangement joins TRBV7-8 to TRBJ1-1; 11 bases agree with TRBD1. The CDR3 runs 15 residues. The trim removed 0 bases at V and 6 bases at J, leaving 3 bases unmatched. Germline CDR1 SGHVS, CDR2 FQNEAQ.

This clone was detected only a few times. The chain is built from TRBV5-4 and TRBJ2-1, with 13 positions matching TRBD2. CDR1 is SGHNT, CDR2 YYREEE, per germline (reference sequence). The CDR3 consists of 16 residues. Trimming cost V 3 bases and J 6 bases; bases outside gene matches: 6. DNA for the CDR3: TGTGCCAGCAGCTCGGAGGGACTAGCGGGGTTCAATGAGCAGTTCTTC. As protein: CASSSEGLAGFNEQFF.

This clone has just a few counts. The rearrangement links TRBV25-1 to TRBJ2-1; tentatively, D is TRBD1 or TRBD2 (5 bases each). The CDR3 has 13 residues. Germline lookup yields CDR1 MGHDK and CDR2 SYGVNS. Trimming left V 4 bases short and J 9 bases short, with 13 bases between. This CDR3 reads CASSADRGGEQFF. In DNA, the CDR3 is TGTGCCAGCAGTGCAGACCGGGGCGGTGAGCAGTTCTTC.

CDR3: CASSWGRPLQDYEQYF. CDR3 in DNA: TGTGCCAGCAGTTGGGGAAGGCCACTCCAAGACTACGAGCAGTACTTC. This chain joins TRBV6-5 and TRBJ2-7; D ambiguous. The CDR3 has 16 residues. Trimming pared 4 bases from V and 3 bases from J, leaving 19 bases between. Germline V lookup: CDR1 MNHEY, CDR2 SVGAGI.

This clone has only a few counts. The chain recombines TRBV4-2 with TRBJ2-3; no reliable D call. Trimming shortened V by 0 bases and J by 2 bases, and 0 bases separated the two germline ends. Germline lookup yields CDR1 LGHNA and CDR2 YNFKEQ. The CDR3 loop spans 12 amino acids. DNA for the CDR3: TGTGCCAGCAGCCAAGACACAGATACGCAGTATTTT. Translation: CASSQDTDTQYF.

This clone was seen more than once but under ten times. The rearrangement uses TRBV7-6 and TRBJ2-1; maybe TRBD2 (6 bases). CDR1 is SGHVS, CDR2 FNYEAQ, per germline. The CDR3 contains 14 residues. The V end was cut by 4 bases, the J end by 8 bases, with 15 bases between. The CDR3 region has the DNA TGTGCCAGCAGCTCTCCGGGGAGGATCCATGAGCAGTTCTTC. Encoded protein: CASSSPGRIHEQFF.

The chain recombines TRBV30 with TRBJ1-6, with TRBD1 identical over 8 bases. Germline CDR1 and CDR2: GTSNPN and SVGIG (reference sequence). V was clipped by 4 bases and J by 14 bases; unmatched bases: 10. The CDR3 runs 13 residues. For the CDR3, the DNA is TGTGCCTGGAAGGGACAGGAGCTTCGGGCCCTCCACTTT. This gives the protein CAWKGQELRALHF.

The chain couples TRBV7-9 to TRBJ2-5; no clear D. The V and J ends lost 3 bases and 2 bases respectively, with 10 bases between them. This CDR3 spans 14 amino acids. Per germline, CDR1 SEHNR and CDR2 FQNEAQ (reference sequence). The CDR3 spells CASSFSASQETQYF. The CDR3 nucleotides are TGTGCCAGCAGCTTCTCCGCCAGTCAAGAGACCCAGTACTTC.

Concerning this clone: The same CDR3 can be traced to other DNA sequences in this sample. J is TRBJ1-1 and V is TRBV11-2; unclear D gene. The CDR3 covers 13 residues. The germline V gene has CDR1 SGHAT and CDR2 FQNNGV. Trimming cost V 2 bases and J 1 base, with 5 bases left between them. CDR3: CASSLKRNTEAFF. The CDR3 DNA is TGTGCCAGCAGCTTAAAGAGGAACACTGAAGCTTTCTTT.

This clone was counted between two and nine times. The chain carries TRBV30 and TRBJ2-2; a weak D match, TRBD2 (7 bases). In germline, CDR1 is GTSNPN, CDR2 SVGIG (reference sequence). This CDR3 has 14 residues. The V and J ends lost 6 bases and 4 bases respectively, with 15 bases between them. This CDR3 reads CACMGGPGTGELFF. In DNA, the CDR3 is TGTGCCTGCATGGGGGGGCCGGGCACCGGGGAGCTGTTTTTT. Looking up the rest from reference TRBV30 and TRBJ2-2 gives the full variable domain: SQTIHQWPATLVQPVGSPLSLECTVEGTSNPNLYWYRQAAGRGLQLLFYSVGIGQISSEVPQNLSASRPQDRQFILSSKKLLLSDSGFYLCACMGGPGTGELFFGEGSRLTVL.

The chain uses TRBV7-5 and TRBJ2-7; TRBD1 is the table's D call and was not checked against the DNA. TRBV7-5 is termed a pseudogene. The CDR3 spans 16 residues. For the CDR3, the DNA is TGTGTCAGAAGCTACCCTGGACAGGGTTCTACCCACGAGCAGTACTTC. Protein sequence: CVRSYPGQGSTHEQYF.

In its sample, this clone was seen a few times. Distinct nucleotide sequences in the sample also encode this CDR3. This chain links TRBV27 with TRBJ1-1; tentatively, D is TRBD1 (5 bases). Germline loops: CDR1 MNHEY, CDR2 SMNVEV (reference sequence). Trimming shortened V by 6 bases and J by 1 base, and 12 bases separated the two germline ends. This CDR3 contains 14 residues. CDR3 in DNA: TGTGCCAGCAGCTTAGTAGGGGCGAACACTGAAGCTTTCTTT. This encodes CASSLVGANTEAFF.

In its sample, this clone was seen a few times. The J gene is TRBJ2-7, the V gene TRBV5-1; D tentatively reads TRBD1 or TRBD2 (5 bases each). V lost 3 bases to trimming and J lost 3 bases, with 13 bases between them. CDR1 SGHRS and CDR2 YFSETQ come from the germline V gene. The CDR3 sequence is 14 residues long. The CDR3 nucleotides read TGCGCCAGCAGCTCCGAGGGTGGGGGCTACGAGCAGTACTTC. Its translation is CASSSEGGGYEQYF.

The chain recombines TRBV5-1 with TRBJ1-1; 7 positions match TRBD1. The germline gives CDR1 SGHRS, CDR2 YFSETQ. CDR3 length equals 16 residues. V gave up 1 base and J gave up 2 bases; unmatched junction bases: 8. The CDR3 coding sequence is TGCGCCAGCAGCTTGACGTCCGGGACAGCCAACACTGAAGCTTTCTTT. This codes for CASSLTSGTANTEAFF.

By frequency in the sample, this clone is medium-sized. The gene calls are TRBV28 and TRBJ1-6, with D possibly being TRBD1 (5 bases). Trimming removed 3 bases from V and 7 bases from J, with 10 bases in between. The CDR3 has 14 residues. Germline-derived CDR1 and CDR2 are MDHEN and SYDVKM. CDR3 in DNA: TGTGCCAGCAGTTTTCGGGGGACGAATTCACCCCTCCACTTT. It encodes CASSFRGTNSPLHF.

Only a few counts were recorded for this clone. V and J are TRBV28 and TRBJ1-1; D ambiguous. The length of the CDR3 is 11 residues. Germline CDR1 and CDR2: MDHEN and SYDVKM. The V gene lost 5 bases and the J gene lost 0 bases, with 1 base spanning the gap. The CDR3 coding sequence is TGTGCCAGCAGTGTGAACACTGAAGCTTTCTTT. As protein: CASSVNTEAFF.

This clone showed up just a few times. The rearrangement links TRBV30 to TRBJ1-1, with D perhaps matching TRBD1 (5 bases). Germline-derived CDR1 and CDR2 are GTSNPN and SVGIG (reference sequence). There are 14 residues in the CDR3. Trimming removed 2 bases from V and 1 base from J, with 11 bases in between. Written as DNA, the CDR3 is TGTGCCTGGAGTCCGTCTCAGGGGAACACTGAAGCTTTCTTT. It is translated as CAWSPSQGNTEAFF.

This clone was seen many times. The V call is TRBV7-9, the J call TRBJ2-5, with TRBD2 as a possible D gene (6 bases). CDR1 and CDR2 from the germline V gene are SEHNR and FQNEAQ (reference sequence). CDR3 length: 14 amino acids. With 5 bases removed from V and 1 base from J, the gap between germline ends came to 11 bases. In DNA form, the CDR3 reads TGTGCCAGCAGCATTATAGCGGCCCAAGAGACCCAGTACTTC. This sequence encodes CASSIIAAQETQYF. Filled out from reference TRBV7-9 and TRBJ2-5, the complete variable domain reads DTGVSQNPRHKITKRGQNVTFRCDPISEHNRLYWYRQTLGQGPEFLTYFQNEAQLEKSRLLSDRFSAERPKGSFSTLEIQRTEQGDSAMYLCASSIIAAQETQYFGPGTRLLVL.